Listed below are T cell receptor beta chains from one sample, sequenced in a study of T cells in Graves' hyperthyroidism and ophthalmopathy. TCRdb independently ran MiXCR on the multiplex PCR reads; one entry per CDR3 protein. The table has roughly 100,000 distinct CDR3 sequences, approximately 50% seen once. The material sequenced was blood. These receptors all come from a man aged 35 to 55 with Graves' hyperthyroidism. Both conserved end residues are part of each CDR3. Each record gives: J gene, clone size, V gene, D gene, CDR3 protein, CDR3 DNA. The D gene is left open where the match is weak. A row's size may be missing; if present it is once, few, many or a size class.

>TRBJ2-1|NA|TRBV15|NA
CATSREGDEQFF
TGTGCCACCAGCAGAGAGGGGGATGAGCAGTTCTTC
>TRBJ2-3|many|TRBV11-2|NA
CASSFVGSSTDTQYF
TGTGCCAGCAGCTTCGTGGGAAGTAGCACAGATACGCAGTATTTT
>TRBJ1-1|NA|TRBV18|NA
CASSPGGHGNTEAFF
TGTGCCAGCTCACCTGGGGGACACGGGAACACTGAAGCTTTCTTT
>TRBJ2-1|NA|TRBV20-1|TRBD2
CSAPRLAGGSTDTQFF
TGCAGTGCTCCTCGACTAGCGGGGGGGAGCACAGATACGCAGTTCTTC
>TRBJ2-3|many|TRBV2|TRBD1
CATTGRGSVTDTQYF
TGTGCCACCACGGGCAGGGGGTCCGTCACAGATACGCAGTATTTT
>TRBJ2-5|NA|TRBV18|NA
CASSPPLGRSGPQYF
TGTGCCAGCTCACCACCGCTCGGACGTAGTGGGCCCCAGTACTTC
>TRBJ1-1|many|TRBV5-5|NA
CASSPGQPQLNTEAFF
TGTGCCAGCAGCCCTGGACAGCCCCAGCTGAACACTGAAGCTTTCTTT
>TRBJ1-1|once|TRBV5-6|NA
CASSLRYRWGNTEAFF
TGTGCCAGCAGCTTGAGGTACCGATGGGGGAACACTGAAGCTTTCTTT
>TRBJ1-3|NA|TRBV10-3|TRBD1
CAISPGQGNTIYF
TGTGCCATCAGCCCGGGACAGGGAAACACCATATATTTT
>TRBJ2-7|many|TRBV12-3/TRBV12-4|NA
CASSPDRFSEQYF
TGTGCCAGCAGCCCTGACAGGTTTAGTGAGCAGTACTTC